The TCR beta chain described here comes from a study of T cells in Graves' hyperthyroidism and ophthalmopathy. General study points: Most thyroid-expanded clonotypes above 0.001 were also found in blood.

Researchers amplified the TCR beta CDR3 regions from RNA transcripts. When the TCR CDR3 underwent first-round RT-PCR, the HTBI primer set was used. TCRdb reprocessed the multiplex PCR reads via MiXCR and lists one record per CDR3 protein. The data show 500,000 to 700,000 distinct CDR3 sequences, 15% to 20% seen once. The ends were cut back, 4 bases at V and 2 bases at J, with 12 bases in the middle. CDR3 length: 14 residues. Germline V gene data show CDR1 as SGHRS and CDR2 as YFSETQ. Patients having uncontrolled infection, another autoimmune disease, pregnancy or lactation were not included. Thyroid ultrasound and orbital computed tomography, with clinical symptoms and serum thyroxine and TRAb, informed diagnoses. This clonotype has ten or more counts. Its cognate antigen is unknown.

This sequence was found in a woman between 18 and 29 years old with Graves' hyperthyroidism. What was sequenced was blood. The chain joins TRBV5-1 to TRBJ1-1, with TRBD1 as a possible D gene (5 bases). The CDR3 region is CASSKGHTNTEAFF. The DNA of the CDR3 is TGCGCCAGCAGCAAAGGACATACCAACACTGAAGCTTTCTTT.